These 12 T cell receptor beta chains share one sample of origin, sequenced in a study of blood T cell repertoires in COVID-19. Method: immunoSEQ multiplex PCR; TCRdb's copy keeps in-frame clones and lacks some. Of around 36,000 clones in the sample, more than 80% were seen once. Sequencing was performed on peripheral blood. These receptor sequences come from a man aged 55 to 70 with acute or convalescent COVID-19.

The chain uses TRBV2 and TRBJ1-2, with TRBD1 as a possible D gene (5 bases). The CDR3 runs to 13 residues. Germline loops: CDR1 SNHLY, CDR2 FYNNEI. Trimming took off 6 bases at V and 3 bases at J, with 11 bases between the two ends. Here the CDR3 reads CASSQDTDYGYTF. In DNA, the CDR3 is TGTGCCAGCAGCCAGGACACCGACTATGGCTACACCTTC.

The table lists this clone with a few counts. J is TRBJ1-5 and V is TRBV16, with TRBD1 matching 7 bases. CDR3 length: 16 residues. CDR1 and CDR2 from the germline V gene are KGHSY and FQNENV. After removal of 6 bases from V and 2 bases from J, the junction contained 10 bases not matched to a gene. This CDR3 reads CASSREGAGRNQPQHF. The CDR3 DNA reads TGTGCCAGCAGTCGCGAGGGGGCAGGGCGCAATCAGCCCCAGCATTTT.

This clone was observed a few times. The rearrangement uses TRBV11-2 and TRBJ1-4, with TRBD1 identical over 12 bases. V shed 5 bases and J 8 bases; nucleotides not matched to a gene: 12. Germline values: CDR1 SGHAT, CDR2 FQNNGV. This CDR3 has 17 residues. CDR3 region: CASSTRDRGRVGEKLFF. In DNA form, the CDR3 reads TGTGCCAGCAGCACCCGGGACAGGGGGCGCGTTGGGGAAAAACTGTTTTTT.

The chain links TRBV6-5 to TRBJ1-2, with D perhaps TRBD1 (5 bases). Germline CDR1 is MNHEY and CDR2 is SVGAGI. Trimming took 10 bases from V and 5 from J, leaving 20 bases between them. CDR3 length equals 14 residues. CDR3 DNA: TGTGCCACTCAGTTCAGGGAATCGGCGTATGGCTACACCTTC. As protein: CATQFRESAYGYTF.

This clone occurred once. The chain joins TRBV3-1 (or the pseudogene TRBV3-2) to TRBJ1-5; a possible D gene is TRBD1 (6 bases). The CDR3 contains 12 residues. Germline CDR1 and CDR2: LGHDT and YNNKEL (reference sequence). V was pared by 4 bases and J by 11 bases, with 12 bases between. The DNA for the CDR3 is TGTGCCAGCAGCCCAGGGGTCGGGTCCCAGCATTTT. Amino acid sequence: CASSPGVGSQHF.

The rearrangement joins TRBV25-1 to TRBJ1-5; D may be TRBD1 (6 bases). The CDR3 loop spans 14 amino acids. CDR1 and CDR2 (germline): MGHDK, SYGVNS. The V gene lost 4 bases and the J gene lost 6 bases, with 13 bases spanning the gap. The CDR3 coding sequence is TGTGCCAGCAGTGCAACAGGGTGGGGTCAGCCCCAGCATTTT. This encodes CASSATGWGQPQHF. The full variable domain, completed using reference TRBV25-1 and TRBJ1-5, is EADIYQTPRYLVIGTGKKITLECSQTMGHDKMYWYQQDPGMELHLIHYSYGVNSTEKGDLSSESTVSRIRTEHFPLTLESARPSHTSQYLCASSATGWGQPQHFGDGTRLSIL.

V usage is TRBV5-1 and J usage is TRBJ1-3, with 8 positions matching TRBD1. CDR1 is SGHRS, CDR2 YFSETQ, per germline. Germline trimming cut 4 bases from V and 0 bases from J; bases unmatched to any gene: 6. CDR3 length: 16 residues. In nucleotides, the CDR3 is TGCGCCAGCAGCCTGGACAGGGCTCGCTCTGGAAACACCATATATTTT. Translated: CASSLDRARSGNTIYF.

This rearrangement joins TRBV6-1 to TRBJ2-1; 7 positions agree with TRBD2. The CDR3 extends over 14 amino acids. Losses at the gene ends were 1 base for V and 4 bases for J; bases not matched to a gene: 1. From germline, CDR1 is MNHNS and CDR2 SASEGT. The CDR3 here is CASSEGLAYNEQFF. CDR3 coding DNA: TGTGCCAGCAGTGAAGGACTAGCTTACAATGAGCAGTTCTTC.

The J gene is TRBJ1-2, the V gene TRBV11-1; D uncertain. The length of the CDR3 is 13 residues. Trimming removed 5 bases from V and 8 bases from J, with 15 bases in between. Germline CDR1 and CDR2: SGHAT and FQDESV (reference sequence). CDR3 amino acids: CASSNNAGNGYTF. The CDR3 DNA reads TGTGCCAGCAGCAATAACGCGGGGAACGGCTACACCTTC.

The chain's CDR3 is CAIPRTSGGAFSYNEQFF. CDR3 DNA sequence: TGTGCCATCCCGCGGACTAGCGGGGGGGCATTCTCCTACAATGAGCAGTTCTTC. The V call is TRBV10-3, the J call TRBJ2-1, with 15 bases matching TRBD2. Germline values: CDR1 ENHRY, CDR2 SYGVKD. Trimming removed 8 bases from V and 0 bases from J; junction bases left unmatched: 8. The CDR3 is made up of 18 amino acids.

The chain uses TRBV9 and TRBJ1-1; 8 bases fit TRBD1. J gave up 2 bases and V 4 bases, and 1 base lay outside the gene matches. The length of the CDR3 is 13 residues. The germline gives CDR1 SGDLS, CDR2 YYNGEE. In DNA, the CDR3 is TGTGCCAGCAGCCCAGGGGGCAACACTGAAGCTTTCTTT. Its protein product is CASSPGGNTEAFF.

This clone has more than one count but fewer than ten. The chain recombines TRBV24-1 with TRBJ1-2; 7 positions agree with TRBD1. Unmatched junction bases numbered 7, after V lost 4 bases and J lost 6 bases. Germline V gene lookup returns CDR1 KGHDR and CDR2 SFDVKD. The CDR3 runs 14 residues. Written as DNA, the CDR3 is TGTGCCACCAGTGACTCAACAGGGGACCATGGCTACACCTTC. Translating gives CATSDSTGDHGYTF.